This T cell receptor beta chain was obtained from a study of post-analysis software for immune sequencing data. Whole-study context: Recorded disease courses covered relapsing-remitting, secondary progressive and progressive-relapsing multiple sclerosis. Some patients had no subtype annotation.

Incorporated into the TCR beta cDNA libraries were unique molecular identifiers, which served to reduce PCR and sequencing biases. Once roughly 0.9 to 10 million T cells were used, approximately 520,000 cDNA molecules resulted. TCRdb ran MiXCR on the PCR reads and lists one entry per CDR3 protein. The repertoire holds fewer than 850,000 distinct CDR3 sequences, with approximately 30% as singletons. Study-level findings and limits: Elevated frequency relative to controls characterized several TRBV segments in patients, TRBV5-6, TRBV5-1 and TRBV20-1 among them. Controls significantly exceeded multiple sclerosis patients in normalized Chao1 diversity. Batch-matched samples strongly co-clustered by F measure.

In its sample, this clonotype was seen a few times. Its specificity is not known. The J segment lost 2 bases and the V segment lost 5 bases, leaving 4 bases of the junction unmatched. CDR3 size: 15 residues. Germline assignment: CDR1 SGHTA and CDR2 FQGNSA. The chain carries TRBV7-2 and TRBJ2-3; the match to TRBD2 covers 10 bases. The sequencing input was blood. The sequence came from a girl aged 10 to 17 with multiple sclerosis. In DNA form, the CDR3 reads TGTGCCAGCAGCCATAGCGGGAGGACCACAGATACGCAGTATTTT. It codes for CASSHSGRTTDTQYF.